Listed below are T cell receptor beta chains from one sample, sequenced in a study of cytomegalovirus exposure and HLA in healthy donors. Here immunoSEQ multiplex PCR was the method, and the copy in TCRdb shows in-frame clones only, minus some. Of 100,000 to 150,000 clones listed, about two thirds are singletons. Sequenced sample: PBMCs. Receptors were obtained from a woman in her thirties or forties in good health and CMV-seropositive. Both conserved end residues are part of each CDR3. The order of the fields is V gene, J gene, CDR3 protein.

V: TRBV11-2; J: TRBJ2-3; CDR3: CASSLDAGVGYF
V: TRBV6-5; J: TRBJ1-1; CDR3: CASSLGGGIEAFF
V: TRBV6-5; J: TRBJ2-7; CDR3: CASSPPGPEGEQYF
V: TRBV29-1; J: TRBJ1-5; CDR3: CSVEKGGGSNQPQHF
V: TRBV5-4; J: TRBJ2-7; CDR3: CASSLGLTNPTYEQYF
V: TRBV2; J: TRBJ1-2; CDR3: CASPTTGETGGYGYTF
V: TRBV5-1; J: TRBJ2-5; CDR3: CASSTEGQGGTETQYF
V: TRBV7-2; J: TRBJ1-2; CDR3: CASTTRDSGGYTF
V: TRBV5-4; J: TRBJ1-2; CDR3: CASSLQGAGGYTF
V: TRBV13; J: TRBJ2-1; CDR3: CASSLGMRDRDFNEQFF
V: TRBV5-8; J: TRBJ2-2; CDR3: CASSLRGLNTGELFF
V: TRBV5-6; J: TRBJ2-3; CDR3: CASSEQTDTQYF
V: TRBV7-2; J: TRBJ2-3; CDR3: CASSLPRTDTQYF
V: TRBV5-1; J: TRBJ2-7; CDR3: CASSYHPGQGPESSYEQYF